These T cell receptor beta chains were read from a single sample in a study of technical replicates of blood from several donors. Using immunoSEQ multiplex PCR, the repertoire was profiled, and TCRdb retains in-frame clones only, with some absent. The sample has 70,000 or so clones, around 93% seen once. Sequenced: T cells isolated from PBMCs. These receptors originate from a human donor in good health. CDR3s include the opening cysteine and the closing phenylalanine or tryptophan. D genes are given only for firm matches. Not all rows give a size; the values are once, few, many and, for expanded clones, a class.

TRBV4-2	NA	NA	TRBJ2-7	TGTGCCAGCAGCCAAGATCTGACGCGGGGGCCTTCCTACGAGCAGTACTTC	CASSQDLTRGPSYEQYF
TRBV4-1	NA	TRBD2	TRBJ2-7	TGCGCCAGTTCAGCGGGAGTAGGCTACGAGCAGTACTTC	CASSAGVGYEQYF
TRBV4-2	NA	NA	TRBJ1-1	TGTGCCAGCAGCCACTGGGGGGATGACACTGAAGCTTTCTTT	CASSHWGDDTEAFF
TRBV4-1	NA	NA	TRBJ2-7	TGCGCCAGCAGCTCCAATCGGTACGAGCAGTACTTC	CASSSNRYEQYF
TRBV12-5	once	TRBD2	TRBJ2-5	TGTGCTAGTGGTTTGGCCCCAACAACTAGCGGGATCGCCGAGACCCAGTACTTC	CASGLAPTTSGIAETQYF
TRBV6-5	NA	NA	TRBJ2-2	TGTGCCAGCAGTTACTCAATATCTCTGGAGCTGTTTTTT	CASSYSISLELFF
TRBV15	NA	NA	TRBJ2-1	TGTGCCACCAGCAGAGTGAGCGGCGGGGCGCTGCATGAGCAGTTCTTC	CATSRVSGGALHEQFF
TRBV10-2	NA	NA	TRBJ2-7	TGCGCCAGCAACCTAGGGGTCTACTCCTACGAGCAGTACTTC	CASNLGVYSYEQYF
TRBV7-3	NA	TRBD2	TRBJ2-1	TGTGCCAGCAGCTACAGCGGGGGGGGATTCAATGAGCAGTTCTTC	CASSYSGGGFNEQFF
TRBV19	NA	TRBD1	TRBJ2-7	TGTGCCAGTAGTATCCAGGGGGCAACTTACGAGCAGTACTTC	CASSIQGATYEQYF
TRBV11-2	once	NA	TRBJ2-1	TGTGCCAGCAGCTTAGGGAGCGGAAACTCCTACAATGAGCAGTTCTTC	CASSLGSGNSYNEQFF
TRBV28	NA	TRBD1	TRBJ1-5	TGTGCCAGCAGTTGGGGACAGGGGGATTCTCAGCCCCAGCATTTT	CASSWGQGDSQPQHF
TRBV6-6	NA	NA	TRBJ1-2	TGTGCCAGCAGTTACCCTATTCAGGGAGGCGGCTACACCTTC	CASSYPIQGGGYTF
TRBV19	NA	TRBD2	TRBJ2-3	TGTGCCAGTATTGGGAGGGAGGCAGGTAGGGATACGCAGTATTTT	CASIGREAGRDTQYF
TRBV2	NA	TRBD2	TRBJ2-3	TGTGCCAGCAGCGCCCCGGGACTAGCTAGCGATACGCAGTATTTT	CASSAPGLASDTQYF
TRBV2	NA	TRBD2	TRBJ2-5	TGTGCCAGCGGGGAAGGGACTAGCGGGACCCAAGAGACCCAGTACTTC	CASGEGTSGTQETQYF
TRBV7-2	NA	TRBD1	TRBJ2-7	TGTGCCAGCAGCCCTACGACAGGGATTACCTACGAGCAGTACTTC	CASSPTTGITYEQYF
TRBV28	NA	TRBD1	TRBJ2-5	TGTGCCAGCAGCCCCAGAACGGGACAGATCTTGCAGACCCAGTACTTC	CASSPRTGQILQTQYF
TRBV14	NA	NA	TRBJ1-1	TGTGCCAGCAGCCAAGATCGTCAGGGTGAAGCTTTCTTT	CASSQDRQGEAFF
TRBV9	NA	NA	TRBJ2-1	TGTGCCAGCAGCGTAGTGGCCTTGGATGAGCAGTTCTTC	CASSVVALDEQFF
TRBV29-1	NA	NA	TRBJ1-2	TGCAGCGTTGAACCCGGGGTTGAGTATAGCTACACCTTC	CSVEPGVEYSYTF
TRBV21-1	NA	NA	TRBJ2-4	TGTGCCAGCAGCAAACTTCTGTCGGTCACCAGGGGTTTAGCCAAAAACATTCAGTACTTC	CASSKLLSVTRGLAKNIQYF
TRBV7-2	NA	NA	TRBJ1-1	TGTGCCAGCAGCTTACTACGGGAACTTGTGGAAGCTTTCTTT	CASSLLRELVEAFF
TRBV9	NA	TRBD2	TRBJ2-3	TGTGCCAGCAGCGCTAGCGGGGGAGGGGTTGTAGATACGCAGTATTTT	CASSASGGGVVDTQYF
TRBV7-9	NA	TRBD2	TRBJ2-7	TGTGCCAGCAGCTTCGGGGGAGGGCCCAACGAGCAGTACTTC	CASSFGGGPNEQYF
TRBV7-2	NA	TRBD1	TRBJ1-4	TGTGCCAGCAGCTTTGGACAGGGACGAAAACTGTTTTTT	CASSFGQGRKLFF
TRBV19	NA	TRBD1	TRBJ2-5	TGTGCCAGTAGTACCCAGGGACAGGAGTCCATAGAGACCCAGTACTTC	CASSTQGQESIETQYF
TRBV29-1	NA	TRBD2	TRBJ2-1	TGCAGCGTGGATGGACTAGCAAATGAGCAGTTCTTC	CSVDGLANEQFF
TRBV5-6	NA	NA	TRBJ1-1	TGTGCCAGCAGTGCCGGGGGCACTGAAGCTTTCTTT	CASSAGGTEAFF
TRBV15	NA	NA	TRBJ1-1	TGTGCCACCAGCAACATTCGTAACACTGAAGCTTTCTTT	CATSNIRNTEAFF
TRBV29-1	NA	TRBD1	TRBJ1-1	TGCAGCGTTGCTGTGGGGACAGGGACGAACACTGAAGCTTTCTTT	CSVAVGTGTNTEAFF
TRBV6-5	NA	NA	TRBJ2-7	TGTGCCACAAAAACGGGGTATGGTCTTTCCTACGAGCAGTACTTC	CATKTGYGLSYEQYF
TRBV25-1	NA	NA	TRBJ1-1	TGTGCCAGCAGTGTCCTTGGGAGCCCTGAAGCTTTCTTT	CASSVLGSPEAFF
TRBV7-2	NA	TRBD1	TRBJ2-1	TGTGCCAGCAGCTTATGGGACAGGGACTCCTACAATGAGCAGTTCTTC	CASSLWDRDSYNEQFF
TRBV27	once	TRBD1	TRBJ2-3	TGTGCCAGCAGTTCGACAGGGCGAGGGACAGATACGCAGTATTTT	CASSSTGRGTDTQYF
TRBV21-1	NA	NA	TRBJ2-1	TGTGCCAGGGGGGGTCGGTTCTCCTACAATGAGCAGTTCTTC	CARGGRFSYNEQFF
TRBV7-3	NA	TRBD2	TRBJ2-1	TGTGCCAGCAGCCAAGCGGGAGGATCCTACAATGAGCAGTTCTTC	CASSQAGGSYNEQFF
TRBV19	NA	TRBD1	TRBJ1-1	TGTGCCGGTTATAAGACAGGGAGCAAGGACACTGAAGCTTTCTTT	CAGYKTGSKDTEAFF
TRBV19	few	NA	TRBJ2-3	TGTGCCAGTAGTATAGATGCTGAGAGCACAGATACGCAGTATTTT	CASSIDAESTDTQYF
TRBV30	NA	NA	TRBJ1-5	TGTGCCTGGAGTGTGAACAGGGAGATTCAGCCCCAGCATTTT	CAWSVNREIQPQHF
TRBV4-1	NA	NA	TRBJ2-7	TGCGCCAGCAGCTGGGGGCGGGAGAACTTTTACGAGCAGTACTTC	CASSWGRENFYEQYF
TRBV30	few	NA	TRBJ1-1	TGTGCCTGGAGTGTACTGGGGGCCGACACTGAAGCTTTCTTT	CAWSVLGADTEAFF
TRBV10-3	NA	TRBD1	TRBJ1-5	TGTGCCATCAGTGAAGAGGGGGCTGGGAGCAATCAGCCCCAGCATTTT	CAISEEGAGSNQPQHF
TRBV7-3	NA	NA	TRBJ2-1	TGTGCCAGCAGCTTAAGGGGGGAAAATGAGCAGTTCTTC	CASSLRGENEQFF
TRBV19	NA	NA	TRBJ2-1	TGTGCCAGTAGTAGAACAGGGAGCTCCTACAATGAGCAGTTCTTC	CASSRTGSSYNEQFF
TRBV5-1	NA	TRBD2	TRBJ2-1	TGCGCCAGCACCTTGACTAGCGGAGCAACAGACAATGAGCAGTTCTTC	CASTLTSGATDNEQFF
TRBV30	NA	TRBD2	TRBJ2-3	TGTGCCTGGGCCCCCCTAGCGGGATACACAGATACGCAGTATTTT	CAWAPLAGYTDTQYF
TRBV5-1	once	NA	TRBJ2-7	TGCGCCAGCAACTGGGACAATAGGGATGGGCAGTACTTC	CASNWDNRDGQYF
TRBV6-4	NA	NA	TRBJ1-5	TGTGCCAGCAGTGACTCTCGAGGTATGGGGCTGGAGCCCCAGCATTTT	CASSDSRGMGLEPQHF
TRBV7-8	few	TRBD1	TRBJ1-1	TGTGCCAGCAGCGAGGGGGCCACTGAAGCTTTCTTT	CASSEGATEAFF